The text below deals with one T cell receptor beta chain. What it recognizes is unknown. Treatment described: some 20 received Ad26.COV2.S at low or high dose, single or two shots; 5 received placebo; per-sample allocation not given. Samples came from day 63 after the first vaccine or placebo injection. The data originate from a study of Ad26.COV2.S vaccination and SARS-CoV-2 variants. Study-wide points: There was reportedly substantial breadth in spike-specific CD8+ and CD4+ T cell responses after vaccination.

Germline loops: CDR1 LGHNA, CDR2 YSLEER. The V gene lost 0 bases and the J gene lost 3 bases, with 15 bases spanning the gap. The length of the CDR3 is 17 residues. The assay was immunoSEQ multiplex PCR, and TCRdb's table has in-frame clones only and misses some. The repertoire holds just over 350,000 clones, with approximately 84% as singletons. The chain is built from TRBV4-3 and TRBJ1-5; D call uncertain. The TCR originated in a person between 18 and 59 years old who received the Ad26.COV2.S COVID-19 vaccine or a placebo. This material consisted of peripheral blood, taken in a trial of Ad26.COV2.S vaccine versus placebo. The CDR3 is CASSQEGPDTFNQPQHF. CDR3 DNA sequence: TGCGCCAGCAGCCAAGAAGGGCCCGACACTTTCAATCAGCCCCAGCATTTT.